Listed below are T cell receptor beta chains from one sample, sequenced in a study of T cells in Graves' hyperthyroidism and ophthalmopathy. Each CDR3 protein is one row after TCRdb ran MiXCR on the multiplex PCR reads. This table holds about 840,000 distinct CDR3 sequences, 35% to 40% found once. The sequenced sample consisted of blood. The receptors here all came from a man aged 18 to 30 with Graves' hyperthyroidism. The CDR3 runs from the conserved cysteine through the conserved F or W. The D gene is left open where the match is weak. The size field is filled for only some rows; it gives once, few, many or a size class.

clone_size	d_call	j_call	v_call	cdr3_nt	cdr3_aa
.	TRBD2	TRBJ2-7	TRBV7-2	TGTGCCAGCAGCTGGGGGCCTAGCGGGAGCGGCCGGGAGCAGTACTTC	CASSWGPSGSGREQYF
.	.	TRBJ2-5	TRBV5-1	TGCGCCAGCAGCCAAGGGGTTATGAGCAGAGTGGAAGAGACCCAGTACTTC	CASSQGVMSRVEETQYF
many	TRBD1	TRBJ1-2	TRBV7-9	TGTGCCAGCAGCCCAGGGGGACAGCTTGGCTACACCTTC	CASSPGGQLGYTF
many	TRBD1	TRBJ1-2	TRBV29-1	TGCAGCGTTGTGGGACAGGGGGCCTTGGATGGCTACACCTTC	CSVVGQGALDGYTF
few	.	TRBJ2-6	TRBV7-9	TGTGCCAGCAGCTTATTTCATTCAGGCTCTGGGGCCAACGTCCTGACTTTC	CASSLFHSGSGANVLTF
.	TRBD2	TRBJ2-5	TRBV24-1	TGTGCCACCAGTGATACTAGCGGGACTAGCGGAGAGCAAGAGGCCCAGTACTTC	CATSDTSGTSGEQEAQYF
many	TRBD2	TRBJ2-2	TRBV10-3	TGTGCCACCCTAGAGCGGGAGGGCCACTCCGGGGAGCTGTTTTTT	CATLEREGHSGELFF
many	.	TRBJ2-7	TRBV5-6	TGTGCCAGCAGCTTGCAGGTCGGACGGCCGTCCTACGAGCAGTACTTC	CASSLQVGRPSYEQYF
.	TRBD1	TRBJ1-4	TRBV6-1	TGTGCCGGCAGGGGACAGCCTAATGAAAAACTGTTTTTT	CAGRGQPNEKLFF
many	TRBD1	TRBJ1-1	TRBV20-1	TGCAGTGCTAGGACCATGAGGCAGGGGGAAACTTTCTTT	CSARTMRQGETFF
.	TRBD1	TRBJ2-7	TRBV2	TGTGCCAGCAGTTCAGGGGACAGGAATTACGAGCAGTACTTC	CASSSGDRNYEQYF
few	.	TRBJ2-5	TRBV6-5	TGTGCCAGCAGTTTTCGTGGGAGGAGAGAGACCCAGTACTTC	CASSFRGRRETQYF
.	.	TRBJ1-1	TRBV20-1	TGCAGTGCTGCAGGGGAAGCTTTCTTT	CSAAGEAFF
few	.	TRBJ2-5	TRBV7-8	TGTGCCAGCAGCAATGGACTCGATCAAGAGACCCAGTACTTC	CASSNGLDQETQYF
.	TRBD1	TRBJ1-1	TRBV9	TGTGCCAGCAGCGCTCCCGGGACAGGGAACACTGAAGCTTTCTTT	CASSAPGTGNTEAFF
once	.	TRBJ1-4	TRBV10-3	TGTGCCACCGACGACGGGGTTGAAAAACTGTTTTTT	CATDDGVEKLFF
many	.	TRBJ1-1	TRBV15	TGTGCCACCAGCAGAGACAGGGTAGGTTACACTGAAGCTTTCTTT	CATSRDRVGYTEAFF
many	.	TRBJ1-5	TRBV24-1	TGTGCCCTTAGCTGGCAGGCCGACCCCCCGCCCCAGCATTTT	CALSWQADPPPQHF
.	.	TRBJ2-7	TRBV9	TGTGCCAGCAGCGTAGCCAGGGAGCAGTACTTC	CASSVAREQYF
.	TRBD1	TRBJ2-7	TRBV4-2	TGTGCCAGCAGCCCGACCGGGACGGGGACAGCCGGATTAGTCGAGCAGTACTTC	CASSPTGTGTAGLVEQYF
.	.	TRBJ1-2	TRBV29-1	TGCAGCTTAGTTGCAGGTGCCGGCTACACCTTC	CSLVAGAGYTF
few	.	TRBJ2-5	TRBV20-1	TGCAGTGCCCCGACCTCCCAAGAGACCCAGTACTTC	CSAPTSQETQYF
many	TRBD1	TRBJ1-1	TRBV19	TGTGCCAGTAGTATATTCGGGACAGGGAAGACTGAAGCTTTCTTT	CASSIFGTGKTEAFF
.	TRBD2	TRBJ2-7	TRBV7-8	TGTGCCAGCAGCTTAGGTCTAGCGGCCGCCTACGAGCAGTACTTC	CASSLGLAAAYEQYF
many	TRBD1	TRBJ1-2	TRBV14	TGTGCCAGCAGCCAAACAGGGGTGGCCTATGGCTACACCTTC	CASSQTGVAYGYTF
many	.	TRBJ1-1	TRBV12-3/TRBV12-4	TGTGCCAGCAGTTTTGGACGGTTGAACACTGAAGCTTTCTTT	CASSFGRLNTEAFF
many	.	TRBJ2-5	TRBV10-3	TGTGCCAGCCAAGGGACACAGGAAGAGACCCAGTACTTC	CASQGTQEETQYF
.	TRBD1	TRBJ1-1	TRBV7-6	TGTGCCAGCAGCTTTAGGCCGGACAGGGGCGGCACTGAAGCTTTCTTT	CASSFRPDRGGTEAFF
few	.	TRBJ1-5	TRBV10-3	TGTGCCAGCTGTAGGGAAAATAGCAATCAGCCCCAGCATTTT	CASCRENSNQPQHF